The text below deals with one T cell receptor (beta chain). Its antigen is not identified. For every sample, eight separate reactions were used to make cDNA. TCRdb processed the 5' RACE reads again and assigns one entry to each CDR3 protein, with no DNA. This sample's table has approximately 120,000 distinct CDR3 sequences. The germline CDR1 and CDR2 sequences are MNHEY and SVGAGI. This CDR3 region has 15 residues. Blood samples measuring approximately 2.3 ml were taken per donor. This sample was taken from a study of monozygotic twins with inflammatory bowel disease. Notes on the study in general: IBD patients shared fewer clonotypes with others than healthy twins, especially with disease activity. TCRbeta diversity (inverse Simpson) was lower in IBD patients than in healthy co-twins.

The sample comprised blood. The J gene is TRBJ2-1, the V gene TRBV6-5; the TRBD2 assignment by TCRdb is unverifiable without DNA. The clonotype comes from a human donor with ulcerative colitis or Crohn's disease, or a healthy co-twin of an affected twin (not recorded which). The CDR3 spells CASSFSRGRYNEQFF.